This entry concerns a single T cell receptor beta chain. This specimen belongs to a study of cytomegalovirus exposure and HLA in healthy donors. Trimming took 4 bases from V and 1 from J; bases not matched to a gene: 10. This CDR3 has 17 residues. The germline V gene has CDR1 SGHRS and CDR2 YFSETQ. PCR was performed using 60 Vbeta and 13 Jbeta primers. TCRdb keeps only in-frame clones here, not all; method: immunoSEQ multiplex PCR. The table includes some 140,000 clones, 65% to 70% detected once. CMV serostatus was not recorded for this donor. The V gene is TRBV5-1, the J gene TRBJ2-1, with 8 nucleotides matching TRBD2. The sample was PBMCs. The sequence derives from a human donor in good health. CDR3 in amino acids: CASSKSSGSNSYNEQFF. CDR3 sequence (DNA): TGCGCCAGCAGCAAATCAAGCGGGAGTAATTCCTACAATGAGCAGTTCTTC.